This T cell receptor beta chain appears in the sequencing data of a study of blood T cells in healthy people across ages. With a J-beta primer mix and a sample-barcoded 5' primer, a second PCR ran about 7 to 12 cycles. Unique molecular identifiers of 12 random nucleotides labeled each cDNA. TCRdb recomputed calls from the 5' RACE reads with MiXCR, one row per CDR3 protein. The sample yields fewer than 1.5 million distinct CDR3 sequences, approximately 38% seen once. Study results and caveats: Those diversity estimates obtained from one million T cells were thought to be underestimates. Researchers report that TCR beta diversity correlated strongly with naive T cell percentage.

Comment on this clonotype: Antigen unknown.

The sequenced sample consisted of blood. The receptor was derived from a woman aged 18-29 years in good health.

The CDR3 spells CASSGDGPETQYF. The CDR3 DNA is TGTGCCAGCAGTGGGGACGGCCCGGAGACCCAGTACTTC. The J gene is TRBJ2-5, the V gene TRBV28; D may be TRBD1 or TRBD2 (5 bases each). This CDR3 has 13 residues. Per the germline V gene, CDR1 is MDHEN and CDR2 is SYDVKM. The V gene lost 5 bases and the J gene lost 5 bases, with 12 bases spanning the gap.